This T cell receptor beta chain comes out of a study of Ad26.COV2.S vaccination and SARS-CoV-2 variants. Profiling relied on immunoSEQ multiplex PCR, and the TCRdb table lists in-frame clones only, not all of them. The sample has some 390,000 clones; more than 85% are singletons. Indicated treatment: around 19 received Ad26.COV2.S at low or high dose, single or two shots; 5 received placebo; per-sample allocation not given. Repertoires come from day 63 after the first vaccine or placebo injection. This CDR3 spans 15 amino acids. CDR1 is MNHEY and CDR2 is SVGAGI in the germline V gene. V lost 5 bases to trimming and J lost 8 bases, with 20 bases between them.

The source was peripheral blood, collected in a trial of Ad26.COV2.S vaccine versus placebo. This rearrangement joins TRBV6-5 to TRBJ2-3; possibly TRBD1 for D (6 bases). The sequence was collected from a person aged 18-60 years who received the Ad26.COV2.S COVID-19 vaccine or a placebo. The CDR3 DNA reads TGTGCCAGCAGTCCGACTCCGACAGGTTTGGGTACGCAGTATTTT. It specifies CASSPTPTGLGTQYF.